The present T cell receptor beta chain was sequenced within a study of a mutant IDH1 vaccine in newly diagnosed glioma. Study summary: Initiation of the vaccine course occurred 4-6 weeks after radiotherapy alone, or alongside temozolomide cycles. Of the patients given treatment, around 60% were male and 37.5% were female, and a mean age of approximately 40 years was recorded. Those enrolled had earlier been treated with radiotherapy, temozolomide, or both, mostly both. Study outcomes and limitations: Of the patients, roughly 95% had vaccine-induced immune responses.

The V end lost 5 bases, the J end lost 6 bases, and 12 bases lay between the germline ends. There are 13 residues in the CDR3. Germline CDR1 reads SGHNT; CDR2 reads YYREEE (reference sequence). As concerns this clone: The target antigen is unknown.

Data came from immunoSEQ multiplex PCR; TCRdb stores just in-frame clones and leaves some out. There are about 83,000 clones in the sample; 75% to 95% occur only once, and roughly 0.5% lies in the top ten. Time point noted: week 5, during vaccination. Vaccination comprised doses that each held 300 ug of mutant IDH1 20-mer peptide, plus topical imiquimod. Sequences were derived from PBMCs, sampled from a glioma patient whose treatment included an IDH1 peptide vaccine. This receptor was identified in a woman aged 50 to 60 with glioma. This chain connects TRBV5-4 to TRBJ2-1; TRBD1 might be the D (6 bases). Written as DNA, the CDR3 is TGTGCCAGCAGGGTCACAGGGAGCAATGAGCAGTTCTTC. It yields the protein CASRVTGSNEQFF.